The rows below give T cell receptor beta chains drawn from one sample of a study of T cell repertoires in cytomegalovirus infection. TCRdb ran MiXCR on the reads and lists one entry per CDR3 protein. This sample has fewer than 550,000 distinct CDR3 sequences, with 26% found just once. Sample: PBMCs. Source of these receptors: a human donor in good health (CMV status not recorded). Some clones in this sample may be carry-over from other donors' samples. The CDR3 runs from the conserved cysteine through the conserved F or W. The order of the fields is J gene, V gene, D gene, clone size, CDR3 protein, CDR3 DNA. The D gene is left open where the match is weak. Size is stated for part of the rows, as once, few or many counts, or as a class when the clone is expanded.

TRBJ2-3	TRBV6-1	TRBD2	once	CASSEGASGRITDTQYF	TGTGCCAGCAGTGAAGGGGCTAGCGGGAGGATCACAGATACGCAGTATTTT
TRBJ2-2	TRBV7-4	TRBD2	-	CASSLLASGRTGELFF	TGTGCCAGCAGCTTATTGGCTAGCGGGAGAACCGGGGAGCTGTTTTTT
TRBJ1-2	TRBV7-2	-	few	CASTPRRVSENYGYTF	TGTGCCAGCACCCCCAGGAGGGTTTCCGAGAACTATGGCTACACCTTC
TRBJ1-1	TRBV29-1	TRBD1	-	CSVRDRGREAFF	TGCAGCGTCCGGGACAGGGGACGTGAAGCTTTCTTT
TRBJ2-3	TRBV6-5	-	once	CASSYELSTDTQYF	TGTGCCAGCAGTTACGAGCTGAGCACAGATACGCAGTATTTT
TRBJ2-3	TRBV12-3/TRBV12-4	-	-	CASRFGHTSGVSTDTQYF	TGTGCCAGCAGATTCGGGCACACTTCGGGGGTAAGCACAGATACGCAGTATTTT
TRBJ2-2	TRBV19	TRBD1	-	CASSIKGQGANGELFF	TGTGCCAGTAGTATAAAGGGGCAGGGGGCGAACGGGGAGCTGTTTTTT
TRBJ1-2	TRBV15	-	few	CATSRGGAVYGYTF	TGTGCCACCAGCAGGGGGGGGGCAGTCTATGGCTACACCTTC
TRBJ2-3	TRBV24-1	-	-	CATSDATGPTDTQYF	TGTGCCACCAGTGATGCGACAGGTCCCACAGATACGCAGTATTTT
TRBJ2-7	TRBV5-1	-	-	CASSEGLSTYEQYF	TGCGCCAGCAGCGAGGGGCTTTCCACCTACGAGCAGTACTTC
TRBJ2-3	TRBV7-8	TRBD2	many	CASSLVRLAGSTDTQYF	TGTGCCAGCAGCTTAGTCCGACTAGCGGGAAGCACAGATACGCAGTATTTT
TRBJ2-3	TRBV24-1	TRBD2	-	CATSDPYSGNPSDTQYF	TGTGCCACCAGTGATCCCTATAGCGGGAACCCATCGGATACGCAGTATTTT
TRBJ1-5	TRBV28	TRBD1	-	CASSAHRGGGNQPQHF	TGTGCCAGCAGTGCCCACAGGGGAGGAGGCAATCAGCCCCAGCATTTT
TRBJ2-7	TRBV12-3/TRBV12-4	TRBD2	few	CASQRELLSYEQYF	TGTGCCAGCCAGCGGGAGCTCCTCTCCTACGAGCAGTACTTC
TRBJ2-1	TRBV27	TRBD2	many	CASSTRDYSYNEQFF	TGTGCCAGCAGTACCCGGGACTACTCCTACAATGAGCAGTTCTTC
TRBJ1-5	TRBV19	TRBD1	-	CATWDRDYSNQPQHF	TGTGCCACCTGGGACAGGGATTACAGCAATCAGCCCCAGCATTTT
TRBJ2-7	TRBV12-3/TRBV12-4	-	-	CASSPRMDEQYF	TGTGCCAGCAGTCCCCGGATGGACGAGCAGTACTTC
TRBJ2-3	TRBV7-8	-	-	CASSVTGDTQYF	TGTGCCAGCAGCGTGACAGGAGATACGCAGTATTTT
TRBJ1-1	TRBV7-2	-	many	CASSLDREAEAFF	TGTGCCAGCAGCTTAGACAGGGAGGCTGAAGCTTTCTTT
TRBJ1-2	TRBV6-5	TRBD1	many	CASSYSDSWTGGYTF	TGTGCCAGCAGTTACTCTGATAGCTGGACAGGCGGCTACACCTTC
TRBJ2-1	TRBV5-1	-	many	CASSATGLNYNEQFF	TGCGCCAGCAGCGCCACGGGACTGAACTACAATGAGCAGTTCTTC
TRBJ2-7	TRBV7-2	-	many	CASSLSAVVGSYEQYF	TGTGCCAGCAGCTTATCCGCAGTCGTTGGGTCCTACGAGCAGTACTTC
TRBJ2-1	TRBV18	TRBD2	-	CASSPPWAGENNEQFF	TGTGCCAGCTCACCACCGTGGGCGGGAGAAAACAATGAGCAGTTCTTC
TRBJ2-3	TRBV29-1	TRBD1	-	CSVERGRQGAEDTQYF	TGCAGCGTTGAAAGGGGTCGGCAGGGGGCGGAAGATACGCAGTATTTT
TRBJ2-5	TRBV7-2	-	many	CASSLMAGSLQETQYF	TGTGCCAGCAGCTTAATGGCGGGGTCCCTCCAAGAGACCCAGTACTTC
TRBJ2-1	TRBV7-7	-	few	CASSLATAGEQFF	TGTGCTAGCAGCTTAGCGACCGCGGGGGAGCAGTTCTTC
TRBJ1-1	TRBV7-2	-	many	CASNPARHTEAFF	TGTGCCAGCAACCCCGCCCGGCACACTGAAGCTTTCTTT
TRBJ2-1	TRBV25-1	-	-	CASSDWSQGNGNEQFF	TGTGCCAGCAGTGACTGGTCCCAGGGGAATGGGAATGAGCAGTTCTTC
TRBJ1-1	TRBV19	TRBD1	-	CASGTGTGASNPWNTEAFF	TGTGCCAGTGGAACCGGGACAGGGGCGTCTAATCCGTGGAACACTGAAGCTTTCTTT
TRBJ1-6	TRBV4-3	TRBD1	-	CASSRAGTGDSPLHF	TGCGCCAGCAGCCGGGCCGGGACAGGCGACTCACCCCTCCACTTT
TRBJ1-5	TRBV4-1	TRBD1	few	CASSQRLGQAFNSNQPQHF	TGCGCCAGCAGCCAAAGACTGGGACAGGCCTTTAATAGCAATCAGCCCCAGCATTTT
TRBJ1-2	TRBV12-5	-	-	CASGRAADPYGYTF	TGTGCTAGTGGCAGGGCTGCGGACCCCTATGGCTACACCTTC
TRBJ1-3	TRBV7-7	-	-	CASSLTERGNTIYF	TGTGCTAGCAGCTTGACAGAGAGAGGAAACACCATATATTTT
TRBJ1-1	TRBV28	-	-	CASTTGGGGTEAFF	TGTGCCAGCACTACGGGAGGGGGAGGGACTGAAGCTTTCTTT
TRBJ2-5	TRBV6-2/TRBV6-3	TRBD2	few	CASSTPGLVRETQYF	TGTGCCAGCAGTACTCCGGGACTAGTGAGGGAGACCCAGTACTTC
TRBJ1-1	TRBV19	-	few	CASRMRSMNTEAFF	TGTGCCAGTAGAATGAGATCCATGAACACTGAAGCTTTCTTT
TRBJ1-2	TRBV7-9	TRBD1	few	CASRDRVDYGYTF	TGTGCCAGTAGGGACAGGGTCGACTATGGCTACACCTTC
TRBJ2-5	TRBV20-1	TRBD2	few	CSANGSGDQETQYF	TGCAGTGCTAACGGTAGCGGGGACCAAGAGACCCAGTACTTC
TRBJ1-1	TRBV6-2/TRBV6-3	-	once	CASSGDGTEAFF	TGTGCCAGCAGTGGGGACGGGACTGAAGCTTTCTTT
TRBJ1-2	TRBV19	-	-	CASSMVGAGGYTF	TGTGCCAGTAGTATGGTTGGGGCCGGCGGCTACACCTTC
TRBJ2-5	TRBV11-3	TRBD1	-	CASSRGQLKTQYF	TGTGCCAGCAGCAGGGGACAGTTGAAGACCCAGTACTTC
TRBJ2-3	TRBV11-2	-	many	CASSFQDTQYF	TGTGCCAGCAGCTTTCAAGATACGCAGTATTTT
TRBJ2-1	TRBV6-1	TRBD1	-	CASSEPGDRGLNEQFF	TGTGCCAGCAGTGAACCTGGGGACAGGGGGTTGAATGAGCAGTTCTTC